This T cell receptor (beta chain) was found in a study of beta chain features in type 1 diabetes. As for the study in general: Across every sample, 107,917,701 sorted cells were examined in total.

There are 17 residues in the CDR3. Trimming cost V 5 bases and J 2 bases; bases outside gene matches: 11. Germline CDR1 and CDR2: MDHEN and SYDVKM. For this clone: Its antigen is unidentified.

Study-wide results and caveats: Within patients, naive, central memory and Treg TCRB repertoires seemed more similar than within healthy donors. The study found moderately but significantly shorter TCRB CDR3s in all four CD4+ subsets of Type 1 diabetes patients.

Isolated RNA was reverse transcribed in full, so expressed TCRB transcripts were sequenced. Produced via immunoSEQ multiplex PCR; TCRdb's table is partial and in-frame only. The sample holds about 150,000 clones; about 9% are singletons and the top ten take 0.7%. The genes are TRBV28 and TRBJ1-4, with TRBD1 matching 7 bases. Sequences were obtained from central memory CD4+ T cells from blood. The receptor was derived from a woman in her twenties or thirties with type 1 diabetes. This CDR3 is CASSGPPTGVTNEKLFF. The CDR3 bases are TGTGCCAGCAGTGGTCCCCCCACAGGGGTTACTAATGAAAAACTGTTTTTT.